This is a list of T cell receptor beta chains from one sample in a study of cytomegalovirus exposure and HLA in healthy donors. Generated by immunoSEQ multiplex PCR, the TCRdb table keeps only in-frame clones and is missing some. The sample holds roughly 150,000 clones; 73% are singletons and the top ten take 5% to 5.5%. The sample comprised PBMCs. These receptors were collected from a young woman in good health and CMV-seropositive. The CDR3 runs from the conserved cysteine through the conserved F or W. The D gene is left open where the match is weak. Some rows mark clone size as missing; the rest say once, few, many or name a class of expanded clone.

V	J	size	D	CDR3	DNA
TRBV7-2	TRBJ1-3	NA	NA	CASSIRAYPGNTIYF	TGTGCCAGCAGCATTCGCGCCTACCCTGGAAACACCATATATTTT
TRBV21-1	TRBJ1-4	NA	NA	CASSTRVNEKLFF	TGTGCCAGCAGCACTCGGGTGAATGAAAAACTGTTTTTT
TRBV28	TRBJ1-2	NA	NA	CASDETIGQIGSYTF	TGTGCCAGCGACGAAACTATCGGACAGATCGGGAGCTACACCTTC
TRBV7-9	TRBJ2-1	NA	NA	CASTDSRRGILSSYNEQFF	TGTGCCAGCACCGACTCCCGTCGGGGGATACTTTCCTCCTACAATGAGCAGTTCTTC
TRBV10-1	TRBJ2-7	NA	NA	CASSAGDEQYF	TGCGCCAGCAGTGCGGGGGACGAGCAGTACTTC
TRBV28	TRBJ2-1	NA	TRBD2	CASSLAGGPVEQFF	TGTGCCAGCAGTTTAGCGGGGGGGCCAGTTGAGCAGTTCTTC
TRBV28	TRBJ2-7	once	NA	CASSPRGGPLYEQYF	TGTGCCAGCAGCCCTAGAGGGGGACCCCTCTACGAGCAGTACTTC
TRBV19	TRBJ2-6	NA	NA	CASSGRYSGANVLTF	TGTGCCAGTAGTGGCAGATACTCTGGGGCCAACGTCCTGACTTTC
TRBV13	TRBJ1-2	NA	NA	CASSLARSGYGYTF	TGTGCCAGCAGCTTAGCGAGGTCAGGGTATGGCTACACCTTC
TRBV27	TRBJ1-1	NA	NA	CASTPGRGAEAFF	TGTGCCAGCACCCCGGGTCGGGGGGCTGAAGCTTTCTTT
TRBV6-5	TRBJ1-2	NA	TRBD1	CASSPAGTGSYGYTF	TGTGCCAGCAGCCCCGCCGGGACAGGGTCCTATGGCTACACCTTC
TRBV7-8	TRBJ2-7	NA	NA	CASSLAGQTYEQYF	TGTGCCAGCAGCTTGGCGGGACAGACCTACGAGCAGTACTTC
TRBV28	TRBJ2-3	NA	TRBD2	CASSLLAGASTDTQYF	TGTGCCAGCAGTTTACTAGCGGGGGCTAGCACAGATACGCAGTATTTT
TRBV15	TRBJ1-5	few	NA	CATSRVDRNSNQPQHF	TGTGCCACCAGCAGAGTTGACAGGAATAGCAATCAGCCCCAGCATTTT
TRBV6-6	TRBJ2-5	once	NA	CASSYTGNQYF	TGTGCCAGCAGTTACACCGGGAACCAGTACTTC
TRBV4-1	TRBJ2-3	NA	TRBD2	CASSQRLFKTSGTDTQYF	TGCGCCAGCAGCCAGAGACTTTTCAAGACTAGCGGCACAGATACGCAGTATTTT
TRBV7-9	TRBJ2-7	NA	TRBD1	CASSFPGQGTYEQYF	TGTGCCAGCAGCTTCCCGGGACAGGGTACCTACGAGCAGTACTTC
TRBV9	TRBJ1-5	NA	NA	CASSVGAGDSNQPQHF	TGTGCCAGCAGCGTAGGAGCAGGGGATAGCAATCAGCCCCAGCATTTT
TRBV15	TRBJ2-2	NA	NA	CATSKRANRGTGELFF	TGTGCCACCAGCAAGAGAGCTAATAGAGGCACCGGGGAGCTGTTTTTT
TRBV27	TRBJ2-7	few	TRBD1	CASSGTGGFYEQYF	TGTGCCAGCAGTGGGACAGGGGGCTTCTACGAGCAGTACTTC
TRBV13	TRBJ2-1	NA	TRBD2	CASSFTGTSGGFDEQFF	TGTGCCAGCAGCTTCACCGGGACTAGCGGGGGCTTCGATGAGCAGTTCTTC
TRBV29-1	TRBJ1-2	NA	TRBD1	CSVEARRQGPNYGYTF	TGCAGCGTTGAGGCCCGGCGACAGGGTCCTAACTATGGCTACACCTTC
TRBV30	TRBJ2-7	few	TRBD1	CAWAGQGNEQYF	TGTGCCTGGGCGGGACAGGGCAACGAGCAGTACTTC
TRBV7-6	TRBJ1-1	NA	NA	CASSLGRAKGNTEAFF	TGTGCCAGCAGCTTGGGCAGGGCCAAAGGGAACACTGAAGCTTTCTTT
TRBV20-1	TRBJ2-7	NA	NA	CSAQSSAGQYF	TGCAGTGCTCAATCGTCGGCAGGGCAGTACTTC
TRBV6-1	TRBJ1-1	NA	TRBD1	CASSEAGQSNTEAFF	TGTGCCAGCAGTGAAGCGGGACAGTCGAACACTGAAGCTTTCTTT
TRBV9	TRBJ1-1	NA	NA	CASSRRQVGTEAFF	TGTGCCAGCAGCCGAAGACAGGTAGGCACTGAAGCTTTCTTT
TRBV29-1	TRBJ2-7	NA	NA	CSVVHGSAYEQYF	TGCAGCGTTGTTCATGGTAGCGCCTACGAGCAGTACTTC
TRBV9	TRBJ2-1	NA	NA	CASSPADYNEQFF	TGTGCCAGCAGCCCGGCGGACTACAATGAGCAGTTCTTC
TRBV29-1	TRBJ1-2	NA	NA	CSVGQSSVGYGYTF	TGCAGCGTTGGACAGAGTTCGGTTGGCTATGGCTACACCTTC
TRBV30	TRBJ1-2	NA	NA	CAKREAGSRYGYTF	TGTGCCAAGCGGGAGGCAGGGAGTCGGTATGGCTACACCTTC
TRBV7-9	TRBJ1-6	NA	NA	CASSFPGYNSPLHF	TGTGCCAGCAGCTTTCCGGGATATAATTCACCCCTCCACTTT
TRBV5-6	TRBJ2-7	few	NA	CAWISGTGSYEQYF	TGTGCCTGGATTAGCGGGACAGGGTCCTACGAGCAGTACTTC
TRBV5-1	TRBJ2-3	few	TRBD2	CASSGWTSGADTQYF	TGCGCCAGCAGCGGATGGACTAGCGGGGCAGATACGCAGTATTTT
TRBV5-4	TRBJ2-5	NA	TRBD2	CASSFYLGLEQETQYF	TGTGCCAGCAGCTTTTATCTGGGACTAGAACAAGAGACCCAGTACTTC
TRBV28	TRBJ1-1	NA	NA	CASSLSSGNTEAFF	TGTGCCAGCAGTCTATCATCAGGGAACACTGAAGCTTTCTTT
TRBV27	TRBJ2-1	NA	TRBD2	CASSLSRGGLDEQFF	TGTGCCAGCAGTTTATCGCGGGGGGGCCTCGATGAGCAGTTCTTC
TRBV5-4	TRBJ1-1	NA	NA	CASSLRLAERGTEAFF	TGTGCCAGCAGCTTGAGGCTAGCCGAGCGGGGCACTGAAGCTTTCTTT
TRBV5-1	TRBJ1-2	NA	NA	CASSPGGGEYGYTF	TGCGCCAGCAGCCCCGGAGGAGGAGAGTATGGCTACACCTTC
TRBV19	TRBJ2-5	few	TRBD2	CASSIVSGGAQETQYF	TGTGCCAGTAGTATAGTGAGCGGGGGGGCCCAAGAGACCCAGTACTTC
TRBV6-1	TRBJ2-7	few	NA	CASSDRYRVTSPYEQYF	TGTGCCAGCAGTGATAGATACAGGGTTACTTCCCCCTACGAGCAGTACTTC
TRBV5-5	TRBJ1-2	few	TRBD1	CASRPGGMHYGYTF	TGTGCCAGCAGGCCAGGGGGCATGCACTATGGCTACACCTTC
TRBV2	TRBJ1-3	NA	TRBD1	CASSETGRRSGNTIYF	TGTGCCAGCAGTGAGACAGGGAGAAGGAGTGGAAACACCATATATTTT
TRBV5-1	TRBJ2-1	NA	NA	CASSATTSSYNEQFF	TGCGCCAGCAGCGCGACTACTAGCTCCTACAATGAGCAGTTCTTC
TRBV4-3	TRBJ1-6	NA	NA	CASSQERGTLEPHSPLHF	TGCGCCAGCAGCCAAGAGAGGGGGACCTTGGAGCCACATTCACCCCTTCACTTT
TRBV5-1	TRBJ2-4	NA	TRBD1	CASSLEGQGLVTKNIQYF	TGCGCCAGCAGCTTGGAGGGACAGGGGTTGGTAACCAAAAACATTCAGTACTTC
TRBV2	TRBJ2-6	NA	NA	CASGWAGPTGANVLTF	TGTGCCAGCGGGTGGGCAGGGCCCACTGGGGCCAACGTCCTGACTTTC
TRBV14	TRBJ2-3	NA	TRBD1	CASSLGQGGDTQYF	TGTGCCAGCAGCCTCGGACAGGGGGGAGATACGCAGTATTTT
TRBV7-8	TRBJ2-3	NA	TRBD2	CASSLGGLAGEDTQYF	TGTGCCAGCAGCTTAGGGGGTTTGGCGGGGGAGGATACGCAGTATTTT
TRBV30	TRBJ1-6	NA	TRBD1	CAWRWSLPGQSSYNSPLHF	TGTGCCTGGAGATGGAGTCTCCCGGGACAGTCATCCTATAATTCACCCCTCCACTTT
TRBV5-4	TRBJ2-5	NA	NA	CASSFGGETQETQYF	TGTGCCAGCAGCTTCGGAGGGGAGACACAAGAGACCCAGTACTTC
TRBV30	TRBJ1-2	NA	NA	CAWSPGTTGGYTF	TGTGCCTGGAGCCCTGGGACTACCGGTGGCTACACCTTC